This T cell receptor beta chain was sequenced in a study of cytomegalovirus exposure and HLA in healthy donors. The study's findings and limits: Some TCR beta chains (approximately 180 of them) were listed as cytomegalovirus-associated. The finding came from a later analysis; first-cohort TCR clusters tended to co-occur in the approximately 120 validation repertoires.

Sequenced by immunoSEQ multiplex PCR; TCRdb stores in-frame clones only, minus some. The data show hundreds of thousands of clones, with about 90% seen just once and about 12% held by the top ten. Donors were drawn from the approximately 120-subject validation cohort, separate from the approximately 680-subject first cohort. V dropped 7 bases and J dropped 5; count of bases not matched to a gene: 5. CDR1 DFQATT and CDR2 SNEGSKA come from the germline V gene (reference sequence). The CDR3 is made up of 11 amino acids. With regard to this clone: What it recognizes is unknown.

Sample: PBMCs. The rearrangement joins TRBV20-1 to TRBJ2-7; 7 bases are shared with TRBD1. The sequence derives from a man younger than 35 in good health and CMV-seropositive. CDR3 amino acids: CSVHRGDEQYF. CDR3 in DNA: TGCAGTGTTCACAGGGGCGACGAGCAGTACTTC.